A single sample is the source of the 9 T cell receptor beta chains below, sequenced in a study of vaccination and CD4 T cells after COVID-19. The treatment is: roughly 10-day PBMC culture with coronavirus spike peptide pools or control peptides (ViraFEST assay). Gathering of the CD4+ T cells, from the unexposed donor, took place before the COVID-19 pandemic (2011-2018). Sequencing of cultured CD4+ T cell DNA used the Oncomine TCR Beta short-read assay. TCRdb fed the PCR reads into MiXCR, producing one record per CDR3 protein. Of roughly 5,700 distinct CDR3 sequences listed, roughly 37% are singletons. What these receptors recognize is not known. The sample taken for sequencing was CD4+ T cells from blood, cultured in vitro. The receptors were sampled from a human donor in good health.

The chain combines TRBV19 with TRBJ1-1; TRBD1 might be the D (6 bases). The CDR3 sequence is 15 residues long. The germline V gene has CDR1 LNHDA and CDR2 SQIVND (reference sequence). Trimming stripped 7 bases from V and 1 base from J, with 16 bases between. The CDR3 protein is CASTYPQGRNTEAFF. DNA for the CDR3: TGTGCCAGTACCTATCCACAGGGCCGGAACACTGAAGCTTTCTTT.

This clonotype was observed a handful of times. The CDR3 is CASSYGKGGQPQHF. For the CDR3, the DNA is TGTGCCAGCAGTTACGGAAAGGGCGGTCAGCCCCAGCATTTT. This sequence joins TRBV6-5 and TRBJ1-5, with unresolved D. Germline CDR1 reads MNHEY; CDR2 reads SVGAGI. The ends were cut back, 2 bases at V and 6 bases at J, with 11 bases in the middle. The length of the CDR3 is 14 residues.

The chain recombines TRBV7-6 with TRBJ1-1; D call uncertain. The germline gives CDR1 SGHVS, CDR2 FNYEAQ. The ends were cut back, 1 base at V and 2 bases at J, with 5 bases in the middle. The CDR3 runs 13 residues. CDR3 amino acids: CASSLEQNTEAFF. The CDR3 DNA sequence: TGTGCCAGCAGCTTAGAACAAAACACTGAAGCTTTCTTT.

This clonotype qualifies as medium-sized. This rearrangement joins TRBV2 to TRBJ1-1; D unresolved. The germline V gene encodes CDR1 SNHLY and CDR2 FYNNEI. CDR3 length: 12 amino acids. V was pared by 7 bases and J by 1 base, with 7 bases between. The chain's CDR3 is CASIFENTEAFF. The CDR3 DNA reads TGTGCCAGCATCTTTGAGAACACTGAAGCTTTCTTT.

This clonotype was seen a few times. The chain is built from TRBV11-2 and TRBJ1-1, with 7 bases lining up with TRBD1. V was clipped by 0 bases and J by 1 base; unmatched bases: 2. Germline V gives CDR1 SGHAT, CDR2 FQNNGV. The CDR3 is 15 amino acids. CDR3 bases: TGTGCCAGCAGCTTAGAGCCAGGGGGGAACACTGAAGCTTTCTTT. Its translation: CASSLEPGGNTEAFF.

The sample holds a few counts of this clonotype. One end of the junction is discordant with germline, which a read error may explain. The CDR3 coding sequence is TGTGCCAGCAGCTTGAAGGTGGGCGCTCAGCCCCAGCATTTT. Protein: CASSLKVGAQPQHF. This chain links TRBV5-3 with TRBJ1-5; D remains ambiguous. TRBV5-3 is flagged as an ORF with uncertain function. CDR3 size: 14 residues.

The chain links TRBV20-1 to TRBJ2-7; 9 bases fit TRBD1. The CDR3 extends over 14 amino acids. With V trimmed by 3 bases and J by 2 bases, 5 bases remained unmatched. Germline lookup yields CDR1 DFQATT and CDR2 SNEGSKA (reference sequence). As DNA, the CDR3 is TGCAGTGCTAGGAGGGACAGGGCGACCTACGAGCAGTACTTC. As protein: CSARRDRATYEQYF.

This clonotype is labeled medium-sized. V usage is TRBV27 and J usage is TRBJ1-5; TRBD1 agrees at 7 bases. V gave up 5 bases and J gave up 2 bases; unmatched junction bases: 9. Per the germline V gene, CDR1 is MNHEY and CDR2 is SMNVEV (reference sequence). This CDR3 spans 16 amino acids. The CDR3 DNA follows: TGTGCCAGCAGTCCCAACAGGGGTCGTGGCAATCAGCCCCAGCATTTT. Translated: CASSPNRGRGNQPQHF.

This chain uses TRBV6-5 with TRBJ2-1; 7 bases are a match to TRBD1. J gave up 6 bases and V 0 bases, and 5 bases lay outside the gene matches. This CDR3 is 15 amino acids long. Germline V CDR1 and CDR2: MNHEY, SVGAGI. For the CDR3, the DNA is TGTGCCAGCAGTTACTCCCTCGACAGGGTCAATGAGCAGTTCTTC. It is translated as CASSYSLDRVNEQFF.